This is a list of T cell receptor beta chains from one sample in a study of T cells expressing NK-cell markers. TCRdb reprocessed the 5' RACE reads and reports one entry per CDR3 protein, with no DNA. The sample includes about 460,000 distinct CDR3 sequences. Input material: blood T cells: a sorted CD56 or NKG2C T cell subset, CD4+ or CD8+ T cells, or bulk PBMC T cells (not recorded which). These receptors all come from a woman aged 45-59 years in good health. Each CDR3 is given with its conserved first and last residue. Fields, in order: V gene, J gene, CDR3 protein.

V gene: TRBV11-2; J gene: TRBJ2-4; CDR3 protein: CASSLDYSTLAKNIQYF
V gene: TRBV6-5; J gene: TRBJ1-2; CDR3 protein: CASSTGTVPIYGYTF
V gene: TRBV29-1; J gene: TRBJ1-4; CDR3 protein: CSATDRGSNEKLFF
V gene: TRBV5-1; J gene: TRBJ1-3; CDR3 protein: CASSLDGLGGDTIYF
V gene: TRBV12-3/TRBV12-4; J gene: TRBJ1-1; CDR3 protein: CASSKAVDTEAFF
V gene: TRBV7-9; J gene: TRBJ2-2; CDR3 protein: CASRGGQRTAGTGELFF
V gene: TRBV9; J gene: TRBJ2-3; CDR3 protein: CASSVRSDHTDTQYF
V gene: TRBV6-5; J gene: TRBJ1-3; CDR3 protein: CASRGRGTSGNTIYF
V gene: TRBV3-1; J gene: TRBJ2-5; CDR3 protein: CASREVGGKGETQYF
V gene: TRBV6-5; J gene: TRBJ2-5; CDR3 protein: CASSYSRIGETQYF
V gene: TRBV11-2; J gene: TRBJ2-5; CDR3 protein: CASSLVWSGRSQETQYF
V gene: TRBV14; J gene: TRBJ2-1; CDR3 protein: CASSQVLGLAGGRDNEQFF
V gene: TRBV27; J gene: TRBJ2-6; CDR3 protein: CASSLTPAAGANVLTF
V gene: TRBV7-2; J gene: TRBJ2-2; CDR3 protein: CASSRGYFGTRSPHTNTGELFF
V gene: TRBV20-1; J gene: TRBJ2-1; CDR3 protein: CSGRPPSAAFSNEQFF
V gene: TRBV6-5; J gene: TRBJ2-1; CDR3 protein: CASSGGLRVAEQFF
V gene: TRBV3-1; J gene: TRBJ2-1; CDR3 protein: CASSQDGGRDNEQFF
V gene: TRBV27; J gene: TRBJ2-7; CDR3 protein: CASSPIAGGRGEQYF
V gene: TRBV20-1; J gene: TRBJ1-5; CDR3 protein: CSATQGFSNQPQHF
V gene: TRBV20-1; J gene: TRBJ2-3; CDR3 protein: CSARMGPYTQYF
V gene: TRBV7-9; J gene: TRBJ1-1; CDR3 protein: CASSYGDRVAAEAFF
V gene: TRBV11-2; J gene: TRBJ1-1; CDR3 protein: CASSRNRWGQMNTEAFF
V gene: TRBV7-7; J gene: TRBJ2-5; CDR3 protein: CASRSSGGLQETQYF
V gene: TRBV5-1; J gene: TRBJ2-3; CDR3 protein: CASSLGPSPVSSTDTQYF
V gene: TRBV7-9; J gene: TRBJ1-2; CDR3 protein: CASSLGPQLGYGYTF
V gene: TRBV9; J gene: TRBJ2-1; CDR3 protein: CASSVGSSGRGNEQFF
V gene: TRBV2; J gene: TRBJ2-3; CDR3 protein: CASRAVGGITDTQYF
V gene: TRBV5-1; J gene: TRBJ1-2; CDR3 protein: CASSLGTNSGYTF
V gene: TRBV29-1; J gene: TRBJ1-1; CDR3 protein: CSVEPGAEAFF
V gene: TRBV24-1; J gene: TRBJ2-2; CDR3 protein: CATSDWGLAQAGELFF
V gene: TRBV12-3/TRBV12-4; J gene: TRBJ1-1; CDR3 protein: CASRLQVRDTEAFF